This T cell receptor beta chain was sequenced in a study of blood T cell repertoires in COVID-19. Across the study: The origin of the acute and convalescent COVID-19 samples was the United States, Italy and Spain. PBMCs, B-cell-depleted T cells, or T cells were the source of the cDNA or gDNA that made up the material.

In the authors' methods: Amplification of reference gene primers was used by the study to estimate nucleated cell counts. Libraries were prepared by immunoSEQ multiplex PCR; TCRdb keeps only in-frame clonotypes and omits some of them. V and J calls and clone size are copied from that table; D and trimming were computed from the DNA. The profile shows a few hundred thousand clones, 85% of them singletons. This receptor was obtained from a man aged 35-49 years who had recovered from COVID-19. The sequenced sample consisted of PBMCs or T cells enriched from blood (not recorded which).

The CDR3 DNA reads as TGCGCCAGCAGCTTACGGGAGGGAACAGATACGCAGTATTTT. It codes for CASSLREGTDTQYF. This sequence joins TRBV5-1 and TRBJ2-3; 8 bases fit TRBD2. The germline CDR1 and CDR2 sequences are SGHRS and YFSETQ. The CDR3 totals 14 residues. V dropped 2 bases and J dropped 3; count of bases not matched to a gene: 2.